This is a list of T cell receptor beta chains from one sample in a study of graft-versus-host responses after intestinal transplantation. Some clones are missing from TCRdb's copy, which holds only in-frame ones; the method was immunoSEQ multiplex PCR. This table holds around 88,000 clones, roughly four fifths found once. Which antigens these TCRs recognize remains unknown. This material consisted of unstimulated CD8+ T cells sorted from spleen or lymph node cells, taken before intestinal transplant. All receptors come from a human donor who received an intestinal transplant. Each CDR3 is given with its conserved first and last residue. D genes are given only for firm matches. Not all rows give a size; the values are once, few, many and, for expanded clones, a class.

>TRBD1|TRBJ2-1|.|TRBV2
CASSEGTGPYNEQFF
TGTGCCAGCAGTGAGGGGACAGGACCCTACAATGAGCAGTTCTTC
>.|TRBJ1-4|.|TRBV15
CATSGVDGEKLFF
TGTGCCACCAGCGGCGTCGATGGAGAAAAACTGTTTTTT
>TRBD1|TRBJ1-2|.|TRBV7-9
CASSFAGQGDGYTF
TGTGCCAGCAGCTTTGCGGGACAGGGGGATGGCTACACCTTC
>TRBD1|TRBJ1-1|.|TRBV6-1
CASSDRQGAHRGGTEAFF
TGTGCCAGCAGTGATCGACAGGGGGCCCACCGGGGGGGCACTGAAGCTTTCTTT
>.|TRBJ1-6|.|TRBV21-1
CASSKALKGNNSPLHF
TGTGCCAGCAGCAAAGCGCTTAAGGGGAATAATTCACCCCTCCACTTT
>.|TRBJ2-3|.|TRBV27
CASTIAVDLLVDTQYF
TGTGCCAGCACCATAGCCGTGGACCTTCTCGTTGATACGCAGTATTTT
>TRBD1|TRBJ2-5|.|TRBV5-1
CASSPGQEETQYF
TGCGCCAGCAGCCCGGGACAGGAAGAGACCCAGTACTTC
>TRBD2|TRBJ2-7|few|TRBV6-1
CASSEASGLAGAYEQYF
TGTGCCAGCAGTGAAGCCTCGGGACTAGCGGGGGCCTACGAGCAGTACTTC
>TRBD1|TRBJ1-2|.|TRBV4-2
CASSQEPGQGSFYGYTF
TGTGCCAGCAGCCAGGAGCCGGGACAGGGCAGTTTTTATGGCTACACCTTC
>.|TRBJ2-3|.|TRBV7-8
CASSDSRSGLTDTQYF
TGTGCCAGCAGCGACTCTAGGTCGGGTCTCACAGATACGCAGTATTTT
>TRBD1|TRBJ1-1|.|TRBV10-2
CASSEGGQGDGTEAFF
TGCGCCAGCAGTGAGGGGGGACAGGGAGATGGGACTGAAGCTTTCTTT
>TRBD1|TRBJ2-7|few|TRBV7-8
CASSLRDRDYEQYF
TGTGCCAGCAGCTTGCGGGACAGGGATTACGAGCAGTACTTC
>.|TRBJ1-2|.|TRBV6-1
CASSYDRELYGYTF
TGTGCCAGCAGTTATGACCGTGAGCTCTATGGCTACACCTTC
>.|TRBJ2-7|few|TRBV10-3
CAISVRGSYEQYF
TGTGCCATCAGTGTACGGGGCTCCTACGAGCAGTACTTC
>TRBD2|TRBJ2-3|few|TRBV9
CASSPSGGGSTDTQYF
TGTGCCAGCAGCCCGAGTGGGGGGGGGAGCACAGATACGCAGTATTTT
>.|TRBJ1-5|.|TRBV6-5
CASSQRGGNQPQHF
TGTGCCAGCAGCCAAAGGGGGGGCAATCAGCCCCAGCATTTT